The clone carrying this T cell receptor (beta chain) was seen only once. Its cognate antigen is unknown. This sample was taken from a study of CD8+ T cells in alopecia areata. Study-wide background: In an open-label trial, patients got 5 to 10 mg tofacitinib twice daily. Severity scores in treated patients reflected the percentage of scalp affected. Findings and limits, study-wide: Lesional tissue from the scalp (especially in alopecia totalis/universalis) showed higher clonality than normal scalp.

The treatment was: oral pan-JAK inhibitor, 5-10 mg twice daily. Following extraction, RNA underwent reverse transcription to cDNA, which served as the sequencing template. Method: immunoSEQ multiplex PCR; TCRdb's copy keeps in-frame clones and lacks some. This sample carries some 110,000 clones, approximately 52% of them seen once, and the ten largest clones take nearly 30%. Trimming removed 1 base from V and 8 bases from J, with 14 bases in between. CDR3 length: 13 residues. Germline CDR1 is SQVTM and CDR2 is ANQGSEA. The sequence derives from a human donor with alopecia areata. The sample here was CD8+ T cells sorted from blood, taken at week 4, from a patient treated with tofacitinib. V gene TRBV29-1 combines with J gene TRBJ1-2; D is perhaps TRBD1 (6 bases). CDR3 sequence reads: CSVEGLGALGYTF. CDR3 bases: TGCAGCGTTGAAGGGCTGGGGGCGCTAGGCTACACCTTC.